This T cell receptor (beta chain) was retrieved from a study of T cell repertoires in cytomegalovirus infection. Study-wide context: Both CMV infection and a matching HLA type were indicated by public TCR beta signatures.

Study-wide findings and caveats: Individuals carrying CMV plus the relevant HLA were identified by cumulative frequency of public TCR beta families. HLA-C-restricted CMV-specific TCR beta clonotypes were dominant in the ex vivo response.

About this clonotype: Its antigen is unknown.

TCRdb reprocessed the reads with MiXCR, giving one entry per CDR3 protein. The sample holds around 280,000 distinct CDR3 sequences, roughly 15% seen once. Sequences were obtained from PBMCs. This TCR was sampled from a human donor in good health (CMV status not recorded). Some clones in this sample may be carry-over from other donors' samples.

The CDR3 coding sequence is TGTGCCAGCATGGGCCTCACCTACGAGCAGTACTTC. Its translation is CASMGLTYEQYF. The rearrangement links TRBV6-2 or TRBV6-3 to TRBJ2-7; D uncertain. The V end lost 7 bases, the J end lost 2 bases, and 9 bases lay between the germline ends. The CDR3 consists of 12 residues. Germline-derived CDR1 and CDR2 are MNHEY and SVGEGT.